This T cell receptor (beta chain) came from a study of cytomegalovirus exposure and HLA in healthy donors. The length of the CDR3 is 16 residues. Germline loops: CDR1 MGHRA, CDR2 YSYEKL. Trimming removed 1 base at V and 3 bases at J, with 10 bases between. A multiplex PCR was run with 60 Vbeta primers and 13 Jbeta primers. Profiling relied on immunoSEQ multiplex PCR, and the TCRdb table lists in-frame clones only, not all of them. The data hold approximately 150,000 clones, with around 75% observed a single time. The sequence derives from a male donor in good health and CMV-seronegative. Sequencing was performed on PBMCs. The chain employs TRBV4-1 and TRBJ1-6, with D hard to call. CDR3 sequence reads: CASSQVPPSYNSPLHF. The CDR3 DNA is TGCGCCAGCAGCCAAGTTCCACCGAGCTATAATTCACCCCTCCACTTT.